Sequencing of this TCR beta chain was carried out in a study of blood T cell repertoires in COVID-19. As for the study in general: Samples came from the United States, Italy and Spain, spanning acute and convalescent COVID-19. The cDNA or gDNA used as material had been derived from T cells, B-cell-depleted T cells, or PBMCs.

CDR3 length: 14 amino acids. The germline CDR1 and CDR2 sequences are SGHDT and YYEEEE. V was pared by 1 base and J by 6 bases, with 6 bases of the junction left unmatched. As originally analysed: Amplification of reference gene primers provided the estimated nucleated cell counts. Sequencing used immunoSEQ multiplex PCR; TCRdb keeps in-frame clones, though not all of them. That table supplies the V and J calls and clone size; D and trimming were determined from the DNA. Of some 180,000 clones listed, about 80% are singletons. The sample taken for sequencing was peripheral blood. The clonotype comes from a woman of 80 years or more with acute or convalescent COVID-19. This chain links TRBV5-6 with TRBJ1-2; 7 bases match TRBD1. CDR3 residues: CASSLIQGIDGYTF. In DNA form, the CDR3 reads TGTGCCAGCAGCTTGATACAGGGGATTGATGGCTACACCTTC.